This T cell receptor beta chain was sequenced for a study of blood T cell repertoires in COVID-19. About the research overall: From T cells, B-cell-depleted T cells, or PBMCs came the material, which was cDNA or gDNA.

The cohort comprised adults aged about 18 to 89 years residing in approximately 25 US areas. The recovered donors of Cohort 3 showed two negative PCRs, clearance, or symptom resolution. Generated by immunoSEQ multiplex PCR, the TCRdb table keeps only in-frame clones and is missing some. This table has fewer than 500,000 clones, 75% to 90% appearing once. After removal of 3 bases from V and 0 bases from J, the junction contained 5 bases not matched to a gene. Germline CDR1 reads DFQATT; CDR2 reads SNEGSKA (reference sequence). CDR3 length: 15 amino acids. The origin of this receptor is a man between 25 and 39 years old who had recovered from COVID-19. The rearrangement joins TRBV20-1 to TRBJ1-5; 7 nucleotides match TRBD1. The sample consisted of PBMCs or T cells enriched from blood (not recorded which). For the CDR3, the DNA is TGCAGTGCTAGTGGAGGGACAGCTAGCAATCAGCCCCAGCATTTT. This encodes CSASGGTASNQPQHF.